The 10 T cell receptor beta chains presented below share a single source sample, sequenced in a study of blood T cell repertoires in COVID-19. Assay used: immunoSEQ multiplex PCR; TCRdb lists only in-frame clones, some missing. The sample holds 95,000 to 150,000 clones, over 75% seen once. Material for sequencing was peripheral blood. Receptors were obtained from a woman in her 70s with acute or convalescent COVID-19.

This rearrangement joins TRBV9 to TRBJ2-5; 9 bases align to TRBD2. This CDR3 has 15 amino acids. CDR1 is SGDLS and CDR2 is YYNGEE in the germline V gene. Trimming at V came to 0 bases and at J to 4 bases, leaving 4 bases not matched to a gene. For the CDR3, the DNA is TGTGCCAGCAGCGTAGGGCGGGGGGGTATAGAGACCCAGTACTTC. Protein product: CASSVGRGGIETQYF.

The rearrangement joins TRBV2 to TRBJ1-1, with 9 positions matching TRBD1. The J segment lost 5 bases and the V segment lost 6 bases, leaving 7 bases of the junction unmatched. The germline V gene encodes CDR1 SNHLY and CDR2 FYNNEI. The CDR3 is made up of 14 amino acids. CDR3: CASSQQGALTEAFF. In DNA form, the CDR3 reads TGTGCCAGCAGCCAACAGGGGGCATTAACTGAAGCTTTCTTT.

The V and J genes are TRBV7-9 and TRBJ1-1; no clear D. Germline CDR1 reads SEHNR; CDR2 reads FQNEAQ (reference sequence). CDR3 size: 13 residues. V was pared by 2 bases and J by 1 base, with 5 bases between. The CDR3 loop is CASSLRQNTEAFF. CDR3 in DNA: TGTGCCAGCAGCTTAAGACAGAACACTGAAGCTTTCTTT.

V and J are TRBV7-2 and TRBJ2-6; 8 bases map to TRBD1. V gave up 5 bases and J gave up 2 bases; unmatched junction bases: 5. Per the germline V gene, CDR1 is SGHTA and CDR2 is FQGNSA. The CDR3 spans 16 residues. The DNA of the CDR3 is TGTGCCAGCAGCGTACAGGGGGGCCCTGGGGCCAACGTCCTGACTTTC. Amino acid sequence: CASSVQGGPGANVLTF.

V gene TRBV3-1 (or the pseudogene TRBV3-2) combines with J gene TRBJ1-2; weak D call: TRBD1 (6 bases). Germline V lookup: CDR1 LGHDT, CDR2 YNNKEL (reference sequence). V lost 0 bases, J lost 4 bases, and 12 bases lay in between. This CDR3 has 15 amino acids. CDR3 sequence reads: CASSQDATTGYGYTF. The CDR3, as DNA: TGTGCCAGCAGCCAAGATGCGACGACAGGCTATGGCTACACCTTC.

In its sample, this clone was seen once. This chain links TRBV6-5 with TRBJ2-3; D might be TRBD2 (6 bases). CDR1 MNHEY and CDR2 SVGAGI come from the germline V gene. The germline V and J ends were trimmed by 6 bases and 3 bases, with 13 bases remaining between them. The CDR3 is made up of 14 amino acids. The DNA of the CDR3 is TGTGCCAGCAGCACTAGTGGGGGGACAGATACGCAGTATTTT. Protein sequence: CASSTSGGTDTQYF.

CDR3 coding DNA: TGTGCCAGCAGTTTAGCGATGAGGACTGAAGCTTTCTTT. It translates to CASSLAMRTEAFF. The gene calls are TRBV12-3 or TRBV12-4 and TRBJ1-1; D remains unclear. Deletions cut 0 bases from V and 5 bases from J, with 7 bases between. This CDR3 is 13 amino acids long.

CDR3 coding DNA: TGTGCCAGCAGCCTGCGGGGCGCGGACACTGAAGCTTTCTTT. Its protein is CASSLRGADTEAFF. The rearrangement links TRBV6-5 to TRBJ1-1, with D possibly TRBD1 on 5 matching bases. This CDR3 is built from 14 residues. The germline V gene encodes CDR1 MNHEY and CDR2 SVGAGI. Trimming took off 6 bases at V and 3 bases at J, with 14 bases between the two ends.

This clone was counted many times. This chain joins TRBV12-3 or TRBV12-4 and TRBJ1-1; TRBD1 is a possible D gene (6 bases). V lost 6 bases and J 6 bases, leaving 14 bases between the germline ends. This CDR3 has 13 residues. CDR3 sequence reads: CASRSTGSAEAFF. The CDR3 DNA sequence: TGTGCCAGCAGATCAACAGGGTCAGCTGAAGCTTTCTTT.

The chain uses TRBV7-9 and TRBJ2-5; 13 bases line up with TRBD2. This CDR3 is 16 amino acids long. V lost 4 bases to trimming and J lost 2 bases; unmatched junction nucleotides: 4. CDR1 is SEHNR, CDR2 FQNEAQ, per germline (reference sequence). In DNA, the CDR3 is TGTGCCAGCAGCTACTCGACTAGCGGGGGGCAAGAGACCCAGTACTTC. Protein sequence: CASSYSTSGGQETQYF.